These 3 T cell receptor beta chains came from one sample sequenced in a study of molecular identifiers for immune sequencing clone quantification. MiXCR was run by TCRdb on the PCR reads, yielding one entry per CDR3 protein. The sample records approximately 320,000 distinct CDR3 sequences, roughly 24% being singletons. Sample: naive CD8+ T cells from blood, with Jurkat cell RNA spiked in. Subset specified: FACS-sorted CD8+CD4-CCR7+CD45RA+ naive T cells. These receptors originate from a human donor in good health. Some libraries in this study had Jurkat cell RNA spiked in.

The chain uses TRBV5-4 and TRBJ2-7; a possible D gene is TRBD2 (6 bases). V lost 4 bases and J 6 bases, leaving 11 bases between the germline ends. The CDR3 loop spans 12 amino acids. CDR1 and CDR2 from the germline V gene are SGHNT and YYREEE (reference sequence). The CDR3: CASSAEGGEQYF. Written as DNA, the CDR3 is TGTGCCAGCAGCGCGGAGGGAGGCGAGCAGTACTTC.

The V call is TRBV27, the J call TRBJ2-3; no firm D call. Germline V lookup: CDR1 MNHEY, CDR2 SMNVEV (reference sequence). V was pared by 2 bases and J by 1 base, with 13 bases between. This CDR3 region has 16 residues. As DNA, the CDR3 is TGTGCCAGCAGTTTAACTCCAGATACCCGCACAGATACGCAGTATTTT. Translated, it gives CASSLTPDTRTDTQYF.

Note on this clonotype: The junction departs from the called germline gene at one end, perhaps through a read error. This chain joins TRBV24-1 and TRBJ2-4; the D gene is possibly TRBD2 (6 bases). The CDR3 totals 14 residues. The V gene's germline CDR1 is KGHDR and CDR2 SFDVKD. The CDR3 spells CTTSEPGLGNIQYF. Here the CDR3 DNA reads TGTACCACCAGTGAGCCGGGACTCGGTAACATTCAGTACTTC.